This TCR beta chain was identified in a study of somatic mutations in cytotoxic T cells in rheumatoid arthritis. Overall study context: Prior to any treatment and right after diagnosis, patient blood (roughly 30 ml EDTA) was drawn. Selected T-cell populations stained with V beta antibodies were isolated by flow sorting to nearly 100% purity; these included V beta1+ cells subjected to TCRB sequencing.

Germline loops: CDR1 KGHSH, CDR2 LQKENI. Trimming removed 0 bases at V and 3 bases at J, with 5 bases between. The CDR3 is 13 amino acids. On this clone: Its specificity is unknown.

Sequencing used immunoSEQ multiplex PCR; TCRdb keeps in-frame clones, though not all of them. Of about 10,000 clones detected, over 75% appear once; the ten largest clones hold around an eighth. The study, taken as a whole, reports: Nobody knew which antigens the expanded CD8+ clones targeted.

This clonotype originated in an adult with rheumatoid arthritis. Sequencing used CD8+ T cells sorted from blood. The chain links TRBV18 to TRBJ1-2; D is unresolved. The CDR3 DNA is TGTGCCAGCTCACCACCCGACGACTATGGCTACACCTTC. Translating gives CASSPPDDYGYTF.